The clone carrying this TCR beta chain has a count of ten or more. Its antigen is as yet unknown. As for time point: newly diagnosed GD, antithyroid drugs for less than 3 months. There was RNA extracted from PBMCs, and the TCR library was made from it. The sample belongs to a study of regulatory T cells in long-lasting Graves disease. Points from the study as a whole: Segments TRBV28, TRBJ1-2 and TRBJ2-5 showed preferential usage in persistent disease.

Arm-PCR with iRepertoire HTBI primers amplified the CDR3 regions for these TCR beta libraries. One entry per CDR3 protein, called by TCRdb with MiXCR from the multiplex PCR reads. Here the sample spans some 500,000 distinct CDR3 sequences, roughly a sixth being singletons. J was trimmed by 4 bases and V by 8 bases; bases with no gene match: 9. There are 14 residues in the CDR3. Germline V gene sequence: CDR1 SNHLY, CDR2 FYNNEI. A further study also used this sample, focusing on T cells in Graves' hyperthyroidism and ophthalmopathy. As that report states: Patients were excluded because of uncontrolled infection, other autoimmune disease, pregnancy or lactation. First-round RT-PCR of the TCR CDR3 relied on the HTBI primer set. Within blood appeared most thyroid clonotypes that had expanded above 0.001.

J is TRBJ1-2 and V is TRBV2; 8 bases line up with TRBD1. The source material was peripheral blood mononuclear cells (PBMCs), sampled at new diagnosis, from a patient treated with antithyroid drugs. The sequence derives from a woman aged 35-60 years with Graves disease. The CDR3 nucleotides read TGTGCCAGCTCAGAGGACAGGGTCGGCTATGGCTACACCTTC. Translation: CASSEDRVGYGYTF. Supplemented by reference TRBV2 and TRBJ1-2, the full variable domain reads EPEVTQTPSHQVTQMGQEVILRCVPISNHLYFYWYRQILGQKVEFLVSFYNNEISEKSEIFDDQFSVERPDGSNFTLKIRSTKLEDSAMYFCASSEDRVGYGYTFGSGTRLTVV.